This T cell receptor beta chain was obtained from a study of cytomegalovirus exposure and HLA in healthy donors. CDR1 SGHAT and CDR2 FQNNGV come from the germline V gene. The length of the CDR3 is 15 residues. This clone was detected a few times. What it binds is not known. Overall study findings and caveats: Sequencing artifact likely explains a cluster of highly shared sequence variants.

The PCR used 60 Vbeta and 13 Jbeta primers. Profiled with immunoSEQ multiplex PCR; TCRdb holds only in-frame clones, not every one. The sample lists 90,000 to 120,000 clones, around 10% seen once, with 5% to 6.5% in the top ten. The clonotype originates from a man aged 35 to 55 in good health and CMV-seropositive. The J gene is TRBJ2-3, the V gene TRBV11-2; D gene uncertain. Sequencing input: PBMCs. The CDR3 nucleotides read TGTTCCAACTCGATAGTGGGCCCTGCGTTAGATACGCAGTATTTT. Amino acids: CSNSIVGPALDTQYF.